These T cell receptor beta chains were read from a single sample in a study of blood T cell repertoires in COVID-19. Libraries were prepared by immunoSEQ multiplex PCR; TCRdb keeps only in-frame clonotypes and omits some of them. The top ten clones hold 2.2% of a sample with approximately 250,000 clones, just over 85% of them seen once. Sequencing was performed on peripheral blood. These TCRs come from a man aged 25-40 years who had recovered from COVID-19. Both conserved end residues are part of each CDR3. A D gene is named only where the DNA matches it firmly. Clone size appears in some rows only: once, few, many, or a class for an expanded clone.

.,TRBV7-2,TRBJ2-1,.,CASSLVAGQSDSYNEQFF,TGTGCCAGCAGCTTAGTAGCGGGACAGTCGGACTCCTACAATGAGCAGTTCTTC
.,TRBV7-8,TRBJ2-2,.,CASSSSVAANTGELFF,TGTGCCAGCAGCTCATCAGTGGCAGCGAACACCGGGGAGCTGTTTTTT
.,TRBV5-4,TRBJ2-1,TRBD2,CASSLAAMSGGEQFF,TGTGCCAGCAGCTTGGCCGCTATGAGCGGGGGGGAGCAGTTCTTC
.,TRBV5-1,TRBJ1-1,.,CASSLGLEGTEAFF,TGCGCCAGCAGCTTGGGACTAGAGGGCACTGAAGCTTTCTTT
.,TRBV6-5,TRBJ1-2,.,CASRGRLSYGYTF,TGTGCCAGCAGGGGCCGGTTGAGCTATGGCTACACCTTC
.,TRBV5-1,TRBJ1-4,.,CASSFTGLNEKLFF,TGCGCCAGCAGCTTTACGGGACTTAATGAAAAACTGTTTTTT
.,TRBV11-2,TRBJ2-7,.,CASSSGGDFHYEQYF,TGTGCCAGCAGCTCCGGAGGGGACTTCCACTACGAGCAGTACTTC
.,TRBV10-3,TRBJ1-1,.,CAITGRGNTEAFF,TGTGCCATCACCGGGAGGGGGAACACTGAAGCTTTCTTT
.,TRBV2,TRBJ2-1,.,CASSAPSGNEQFF,TGTGCCAGCAGTGCGCCCTCAGGGAATGAGCAGTTCTTC
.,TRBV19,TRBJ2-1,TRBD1,CASSLGDRGYNEQFF,TGTGCCAGTAGTCTGGGGGACAGGGGGTACAATGAGCAGTTCTTC
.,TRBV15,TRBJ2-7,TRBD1,CATGRDRGSYEQYF,TGTGCCACCGGTAGGGACAGGGGTTCCTACGAGCAGTACTTC
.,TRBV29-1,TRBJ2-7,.,CSAEVGSPYEQYF,TGCAGCGCTGAGGTCGGGAGTCCCTACGAGCAGTACTTC
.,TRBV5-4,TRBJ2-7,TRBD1,CASSYRGNEQYF,TGTGCCAGCAGCTACAGGGGAAACGAGCAGTACTTC
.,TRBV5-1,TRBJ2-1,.,CASSLAREEQFF,TGCGCCAGCAGCTTGGCTAGGGAGGAGCAGTTCTTC
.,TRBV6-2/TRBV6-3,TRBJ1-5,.,CASSYSSQGSQPQHF,TGTGCCAGCAGTTACTCCTCGCAGGGCAGTCAGCCCCAGCATTTT
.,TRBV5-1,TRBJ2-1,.,CASSYDPPGVPMGNEQFF,TGCGCCAGCAGCTATGACCCTCCGGGAGTGCCGATGGGCAATGAGCAGTTCTTC
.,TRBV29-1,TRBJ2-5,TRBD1,CSVEGAGTGVIQETQYF,TGCAGCGTTGAAGGGGCCGGGACAGGGGTAATTCAAGAGACCCAGTACTTC
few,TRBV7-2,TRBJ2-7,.,CASSSPGSYEQYF,TGTGCCAGCAGCTCTCCCGGCTCCTACGAGCAGTACTTC
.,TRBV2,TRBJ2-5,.,CASSGSRETGETQYF,TGTGCCAGCAGCGGTTCTCGCGAAACGGGAGAGACCCAGTACTTC
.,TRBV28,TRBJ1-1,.,CASSLRSTTEAFF,TGTGCCAGCAGTCTGCGGTCGACCACTGAAGCTTTCTTT
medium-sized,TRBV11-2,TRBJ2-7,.,CASSLAGSSYEQYF,TGTGCCAGCAGCTTAGCGGGGAGCTCCTACGAGCAGTACTTC
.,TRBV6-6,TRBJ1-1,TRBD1,CASSSTTTGGFTEAFF,TGTGCCAGCAGTTCGACCACGACAGGGGGCTTTACTGAAGCTTTCTTT
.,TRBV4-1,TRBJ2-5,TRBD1,CASSPLPLRTGGKTQYF,TGCGCCAGCAGCCCACTCCCCCTACGGACAGGGGGAAAGACCCAGTACTTC
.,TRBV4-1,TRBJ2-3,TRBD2,CASSQDYVAGSTDTQYF,TGCGCCAGCAGCCAAGATTACGTAGCGGGGAGCACAGATACGCAGTATTTT
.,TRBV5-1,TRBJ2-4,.,CASIGRGKNIQYF,TGCGCCAGCATAGGAAGGGGCAAAAACATTCAGTACTTC
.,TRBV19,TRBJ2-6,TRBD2,CASSFGLRAGGVSGANVLTF,TGTGCCAGTAGCTTCGGCTTAAGAGCGGGGGGAGTGTCTGGGGCCAACGTCCTGACTTTC
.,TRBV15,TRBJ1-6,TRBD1,CATSRVKTGLNSPLHF,TGTGCCACCAGCAGAGTTAAGACAGGGCTTAATTCACCCCTCCACTTT
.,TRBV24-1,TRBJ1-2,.,CATSDTDRPDGGYTF,TGTGCCACCAGTGATACAGACAGGCCTGATGGTGGCTACACCTTC
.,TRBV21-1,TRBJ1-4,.,CASSNSSQGGEKLFF,TGTGCCAGCAGCAATTCCAGTCAGGGAGGGGAAAAACTGTTTTTT
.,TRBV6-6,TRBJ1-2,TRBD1,CASSPGGHRGITDYTF,TGTGCCAGCAGTCCCGGGGGACACAGGGGGATAACTGACTACACCTTC
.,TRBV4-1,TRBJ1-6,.,CASSVVPVSPLHF,TGCGCCAGCAGCGTAGTCCCCGTTTCACCCCTCCACTTT
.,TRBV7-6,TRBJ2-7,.,CASSLGNLMEQYF,TGTGCCAGCAGCTTAGGCAACTTGATGGAGCAGTACTTC
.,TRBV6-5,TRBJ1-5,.,CASRGVRGQPQHF,TGTGCCAGCAGGGGAGTGAGAGGCCAGCCCCAGCATTTT
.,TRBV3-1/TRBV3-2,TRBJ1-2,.,CASSQYRVVGADNYGYTF,TGTGCCAGCAGCCAGTACAGGGTCGTCGGGGCGGATAACTATGGCTACACCTTC
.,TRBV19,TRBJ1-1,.,CASSMYSLTEAFF,TGTGCCAGTAGTATGTACAGTCTTACTGAAGCTTTCTTT
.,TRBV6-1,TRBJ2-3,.,CASSDTGGEDTQYF,TGTGCCAGCAGTGATACGGGGGGCGAAGATACGCAGTATTTT
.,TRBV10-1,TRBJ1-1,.,CASSDKGVNPNTEAFF,TGCGCCAGCAGTGATAAAGGGGTCAACCCGAACACTGAAGCTTTCTTT
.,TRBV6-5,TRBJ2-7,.,CASSYGRVSAEQYF,TGTGCCAGCAGTTACGGTAGGGTTAGCGCCGAGCAGTACTTC
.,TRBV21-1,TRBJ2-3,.,CASSSPRASGGTTDTQYF,TGTGCCAGCAGCTCCCCCAGGGCTAGCGGGGGGACCACAGATACGCAGTATTTT
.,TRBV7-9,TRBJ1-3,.,CASSLDAVTSGNTIYF,TGTGCCAGCAGCTTAGACGCGGTTACCTCTGGAAACACCATATATTTT
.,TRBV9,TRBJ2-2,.,CASSVGWRGPNTGELFF,TGTGCCAGCAGCGTAGGGTGGAGGGGGCCGAACACCGGGGAGCTGTTTTTT
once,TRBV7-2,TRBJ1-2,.,CASSPWGGLGYGYTF,TGTGCCAGCAGCCCGTGGGGGGGGCTGGGCTATGGCTACACCTTC
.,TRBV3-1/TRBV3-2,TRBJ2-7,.,CASSQGETGRLF,TGTGCCAGCAGCCAAGGGGAGACAGGCCGACTCTTC
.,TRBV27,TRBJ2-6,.,CANRRDSGANVLTF,TGTGCCAACCGACGGGACTCTGGGGCCAACGTCCTGACTTTC
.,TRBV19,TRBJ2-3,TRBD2,CASSIGGTTTDTQYF,TGTGCCAGTAGTATAGGAGGGACTACCACAGATACGCAGTATTTT
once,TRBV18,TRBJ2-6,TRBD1,CASSARGTGGSGANVLTF,TGTGCCAGCTCAGCTCGTGGGACAGGAGGTTCTGGGGCCAACGTCCTGACTTTC
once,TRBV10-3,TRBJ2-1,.,CAISQAYNEQFF,TGTGCCATCTCACAGGCCTACAATGAGCAGTTCTTC
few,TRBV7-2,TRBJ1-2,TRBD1,CASSPGQGLYGYTF,TGTGCCAGCAGCCCAGGACAGGGCTTGTATGGCTACACCTTC
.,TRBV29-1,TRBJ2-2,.,CSAHRAKDTGELFF,TGCAGCGCGCACAGGGCCAAGGACACCGGGGAGCTGTTTTTT